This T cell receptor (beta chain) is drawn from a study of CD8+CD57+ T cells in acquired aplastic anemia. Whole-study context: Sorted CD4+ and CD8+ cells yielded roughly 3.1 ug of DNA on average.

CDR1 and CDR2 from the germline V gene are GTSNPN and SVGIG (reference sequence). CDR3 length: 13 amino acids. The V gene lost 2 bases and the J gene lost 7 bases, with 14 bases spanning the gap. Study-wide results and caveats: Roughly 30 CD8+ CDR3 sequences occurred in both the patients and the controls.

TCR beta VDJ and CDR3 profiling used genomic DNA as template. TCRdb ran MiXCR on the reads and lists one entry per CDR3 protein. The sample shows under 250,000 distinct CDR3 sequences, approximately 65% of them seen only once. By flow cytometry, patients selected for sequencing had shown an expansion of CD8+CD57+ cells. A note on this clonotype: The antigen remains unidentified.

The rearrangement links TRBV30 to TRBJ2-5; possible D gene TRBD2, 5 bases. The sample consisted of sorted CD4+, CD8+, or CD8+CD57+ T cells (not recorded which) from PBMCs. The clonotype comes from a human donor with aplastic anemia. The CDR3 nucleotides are TGTGCCTGGAGTAGCGACCTCGGAGGGACCCAGTACTTC. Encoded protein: CAWSSDLGGTQYF.